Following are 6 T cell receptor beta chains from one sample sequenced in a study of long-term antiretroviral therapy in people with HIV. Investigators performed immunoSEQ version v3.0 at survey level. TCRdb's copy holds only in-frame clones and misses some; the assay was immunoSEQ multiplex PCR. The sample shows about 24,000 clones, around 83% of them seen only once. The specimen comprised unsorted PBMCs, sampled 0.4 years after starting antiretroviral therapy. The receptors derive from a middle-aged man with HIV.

DNA for the CDR3: TGCGCCAGCAGTGTGACAGGGGGGACTGAAGCTTTCTTT. As protein: CASSVTGGTEAFF. The rearrangement links TRBV10-2 to TRBJ1-1; 9 bases line up with TRBD1. Trimming at V came to 4 bases and at J to 5 bases, leaving 2 bases not matched to a gene. Germline CDR1 is WSHSY and CDR2 is SAAADI. The CDR3 is 13 residues long.

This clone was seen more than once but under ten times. This CDR3 is CASSFAGTGGYTF. CDR3 coding DNA: TGTGCCAGCAGTTTTGCCGGGACGGGGGGCTACACCTTC. This sequence joins TRBV28 and TRBJ1-2, with D possibly being TRBD1 (5 bases). The CDR3 length is 13 residues. Germline V gene sequence: CDR1 MDHEN, CDR2 SYDVKM. V was pared by 3 bases and J by 8 bases, with 13 bases between.

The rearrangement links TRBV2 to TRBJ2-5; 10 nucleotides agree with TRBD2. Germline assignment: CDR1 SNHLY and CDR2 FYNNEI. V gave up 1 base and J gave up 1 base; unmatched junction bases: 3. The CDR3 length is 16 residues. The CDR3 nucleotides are TGTGCCAGCAGTGAAGGTCTAGCGGGGGCCCAAGAGACCCAGTACTTC. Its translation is CASSEGLAGAQETQYF.

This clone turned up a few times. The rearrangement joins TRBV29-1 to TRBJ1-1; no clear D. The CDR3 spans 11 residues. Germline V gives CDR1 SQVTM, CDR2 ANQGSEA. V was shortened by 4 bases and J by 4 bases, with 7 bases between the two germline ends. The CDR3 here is CSVVRVTEAFF. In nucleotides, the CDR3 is TGCAGCGTTGTGCGGGTCACTGAAGCTTTCTTT.

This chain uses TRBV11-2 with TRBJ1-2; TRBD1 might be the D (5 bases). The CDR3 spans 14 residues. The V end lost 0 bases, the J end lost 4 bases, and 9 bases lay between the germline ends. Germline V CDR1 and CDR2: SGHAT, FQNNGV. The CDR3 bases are TGTGCCAGCAGCTTAGAGGACACCGTCTATGGCTACACCTTC. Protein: CASSLEDTVYGYTF.

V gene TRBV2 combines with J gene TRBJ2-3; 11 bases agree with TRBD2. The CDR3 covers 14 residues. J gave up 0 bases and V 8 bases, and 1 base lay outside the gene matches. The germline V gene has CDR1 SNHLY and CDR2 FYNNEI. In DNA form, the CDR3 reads TGTGCCAGCTGGACTAGCGGGAGCACAGATACGCAGTATTTT. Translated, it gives CASWTSGSTDTQYF.